This TCR beta chain was documented in a study of T cell responses to AZD1222 COVID-19 vaccine. Study-wide results and caveats: Possibly, clonal diversity was underestimated; donors were largely white British and included more females. Seropositive status at baseline applied to only a handful of AZD1222 recipients.

Repertoires were generated with immunoSEQ multiplex PCR, while TCRdb's copy carries only in-frame clones and drops some. The data show fewer than 85,000 clones, roughly 90% seen once. A note on this clone: Its cognate antigen is unknown.

Germline assignment: CDR1 SGDLS and CDR2 YYNGEE. The CDR3 totals 14 residues. V lost 4 bases, J lost 7 bases, and 15 bases lay in between. The chain recombines TRBV9 with TRBJ1-3; tentative D call: TRBD1 (5 bases). This sequence originates from an adult in good health. The input for sequencing was peripheral blood, taken on day 0 of AZD1222 vaccination. The CDR3 sequence: CASSPWGEGNTIYF. In nucleotides, the CDR3 is TGTGCCAGCAGCCCGTGGGGGGAGGGGAACACCATATATTTT.